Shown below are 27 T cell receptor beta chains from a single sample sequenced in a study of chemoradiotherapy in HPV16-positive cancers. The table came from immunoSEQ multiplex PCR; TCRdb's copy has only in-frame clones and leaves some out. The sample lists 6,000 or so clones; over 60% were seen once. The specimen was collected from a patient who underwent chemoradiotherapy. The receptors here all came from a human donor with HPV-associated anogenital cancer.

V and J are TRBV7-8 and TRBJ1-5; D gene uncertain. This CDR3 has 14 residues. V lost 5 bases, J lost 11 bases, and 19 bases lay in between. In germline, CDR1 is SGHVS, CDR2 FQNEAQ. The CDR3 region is CASSPSDADAAQHF. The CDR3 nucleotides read TGTGCCAGCAGCCCCTCCGATGCCGACGCGGCCCAGCATTTT.

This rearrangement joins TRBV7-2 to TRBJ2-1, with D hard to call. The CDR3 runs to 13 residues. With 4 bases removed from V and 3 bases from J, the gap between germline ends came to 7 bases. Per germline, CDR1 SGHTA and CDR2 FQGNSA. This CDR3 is CASSSQSYNEQFF. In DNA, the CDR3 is TGTGCCAGCAGCTCACAGAGCTACAATGAGCAGTTCTTC.

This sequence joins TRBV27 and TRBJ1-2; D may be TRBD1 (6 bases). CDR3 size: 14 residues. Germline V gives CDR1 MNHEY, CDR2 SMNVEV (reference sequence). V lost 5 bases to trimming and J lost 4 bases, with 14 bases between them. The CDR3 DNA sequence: TGTGCCAGCAGTGCCTCCAGGGGTTCCTATGGCTACACCTTC. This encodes CASSASRGSYGYTF.

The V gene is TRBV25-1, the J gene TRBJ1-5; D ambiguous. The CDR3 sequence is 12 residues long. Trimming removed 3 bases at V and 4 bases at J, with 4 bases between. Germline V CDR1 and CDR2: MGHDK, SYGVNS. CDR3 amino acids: CASSDGNQPQHF. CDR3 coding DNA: TGTGCCAGCAGTGACGGGAATCAGCCCCAGCATTTT.

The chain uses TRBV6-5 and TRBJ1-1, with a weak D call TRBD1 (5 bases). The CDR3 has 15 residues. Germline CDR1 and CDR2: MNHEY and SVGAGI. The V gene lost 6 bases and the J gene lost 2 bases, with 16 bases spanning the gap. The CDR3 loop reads CASSPQAGPNTEAFF. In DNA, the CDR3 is TGTGCCAGCAGCCCCCAGGCGGGGCCCAACACTGAAGCTTTCTTT.

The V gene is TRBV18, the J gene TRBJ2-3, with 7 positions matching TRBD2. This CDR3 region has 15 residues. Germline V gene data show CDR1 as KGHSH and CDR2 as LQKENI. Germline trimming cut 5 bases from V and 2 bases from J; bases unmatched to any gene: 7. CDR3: CASSREGTNTDTQYF. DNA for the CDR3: TGTGCCAGCTCAAGGGAGGGGACTAACACAGATACGCAGTATTTT.

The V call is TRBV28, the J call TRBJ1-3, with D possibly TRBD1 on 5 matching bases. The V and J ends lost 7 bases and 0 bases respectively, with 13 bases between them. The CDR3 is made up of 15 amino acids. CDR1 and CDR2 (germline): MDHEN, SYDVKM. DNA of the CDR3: TGTGCCAGCAATACACGGGGGGGCTCTGGAAACACCATATATTTT. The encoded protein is CASNTRGGSGNTIYF.

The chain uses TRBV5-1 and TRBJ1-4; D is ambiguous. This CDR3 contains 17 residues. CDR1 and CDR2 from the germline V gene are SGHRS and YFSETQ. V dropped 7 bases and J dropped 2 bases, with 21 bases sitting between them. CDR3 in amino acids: CASFILVAETTNEKLFF. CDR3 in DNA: TGCGCCAGCTTTATCCTAGTGGCGGAAACTACTAATGAAAAACTGTTTTTT.

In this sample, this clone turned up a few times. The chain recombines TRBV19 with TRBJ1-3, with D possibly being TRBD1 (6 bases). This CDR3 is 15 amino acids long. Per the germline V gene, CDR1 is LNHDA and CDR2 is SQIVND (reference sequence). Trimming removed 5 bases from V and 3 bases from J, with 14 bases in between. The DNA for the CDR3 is TGTGCCAGTAGTGTCGACAGGTATTTTGGAAACACCATATATTTT. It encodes CASSVDRYFGNTIYF.

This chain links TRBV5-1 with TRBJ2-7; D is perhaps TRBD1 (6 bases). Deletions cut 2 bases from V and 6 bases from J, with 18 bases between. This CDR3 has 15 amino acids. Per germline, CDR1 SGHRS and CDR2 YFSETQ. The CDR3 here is CASSLSPGTQREQYF. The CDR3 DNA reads TGCGCCAGCAGCTTATCCCCCGGGACACAGCGCGAGCAGTACTTC. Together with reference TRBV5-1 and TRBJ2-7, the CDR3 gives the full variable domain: KAGVTQTPRYLIKTRGQQVTLSCSPISGHRSVSWYQQTPGQGLQFLFEYFSETQRNKGNFPGRFSGRQFSNSRSEMNVSTLELGDSALYLCASSLSPGTQREQYFGPGTRLTVT.

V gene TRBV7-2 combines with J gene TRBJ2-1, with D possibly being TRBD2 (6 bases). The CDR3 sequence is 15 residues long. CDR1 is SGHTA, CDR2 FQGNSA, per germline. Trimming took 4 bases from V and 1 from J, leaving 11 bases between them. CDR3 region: CASSSSGYSYNEQFF. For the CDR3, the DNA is TGTGCCAGCAGCTCGAGCGGGTATTCCTACAATGAGCAGTTCTTC.

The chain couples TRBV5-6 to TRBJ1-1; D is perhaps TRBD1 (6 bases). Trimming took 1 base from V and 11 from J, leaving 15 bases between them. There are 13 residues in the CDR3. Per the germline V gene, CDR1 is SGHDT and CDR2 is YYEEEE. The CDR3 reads CASSLSPTGFAFF. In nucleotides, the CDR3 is TGTGCCAGCAGCTTGAGCCCCACAGGGTTCGCTTTCTTT.

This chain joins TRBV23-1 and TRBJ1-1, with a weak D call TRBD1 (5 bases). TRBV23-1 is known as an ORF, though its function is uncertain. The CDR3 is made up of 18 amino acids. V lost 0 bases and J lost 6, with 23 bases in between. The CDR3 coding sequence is TGCGCCAGCAGTCAATCTCGAGCAGGGAAGGTCTTGGTCTCTGAAGCTTTCTTT. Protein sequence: CASSQSRAGKVLVSEAFF.

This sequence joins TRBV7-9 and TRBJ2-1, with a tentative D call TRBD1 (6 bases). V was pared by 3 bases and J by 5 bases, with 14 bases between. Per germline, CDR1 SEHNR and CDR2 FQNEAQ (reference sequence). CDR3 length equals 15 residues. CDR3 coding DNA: TGTGCCAGCAGCTTTTGGGGACACCAAAACAATGAGCAGTTCTTC. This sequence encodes CASSFWGHQNNEQFF.

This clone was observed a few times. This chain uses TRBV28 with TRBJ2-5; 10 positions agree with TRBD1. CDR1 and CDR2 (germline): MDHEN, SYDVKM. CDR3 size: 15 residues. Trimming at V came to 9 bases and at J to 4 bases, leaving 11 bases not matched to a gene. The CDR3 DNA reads TGTGCCAGTAAAAAGGGACAGGGGTTTATAGAGACCCAGTACTTC. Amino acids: CASKKGQGFIETQYF.

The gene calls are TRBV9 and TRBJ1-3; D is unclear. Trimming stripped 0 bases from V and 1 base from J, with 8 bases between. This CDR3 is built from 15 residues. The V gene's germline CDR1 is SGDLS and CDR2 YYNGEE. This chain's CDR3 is CASSVEWRSGNTIYF. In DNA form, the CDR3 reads TGTGCCAGCAGCGTAGAATGGAGATCTGGAAACACCATATATTTT.

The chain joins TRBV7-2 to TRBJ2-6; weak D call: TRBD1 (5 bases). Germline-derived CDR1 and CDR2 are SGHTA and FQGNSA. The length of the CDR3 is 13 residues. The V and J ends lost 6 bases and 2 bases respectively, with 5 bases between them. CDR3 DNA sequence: TGTGCCAGCAGGGGGCCTGGGGCCAACGTCCTGACTTTC. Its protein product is CASRGPGANVLTF.

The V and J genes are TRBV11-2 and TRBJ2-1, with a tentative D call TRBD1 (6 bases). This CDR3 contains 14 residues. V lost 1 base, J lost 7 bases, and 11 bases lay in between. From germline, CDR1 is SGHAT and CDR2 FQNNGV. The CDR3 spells CASSLAGVLNEQFF. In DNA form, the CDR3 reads TGTGCCAGCAGCTTAGCAGGGGTCTTAAATGAGCAGTTCTTC.

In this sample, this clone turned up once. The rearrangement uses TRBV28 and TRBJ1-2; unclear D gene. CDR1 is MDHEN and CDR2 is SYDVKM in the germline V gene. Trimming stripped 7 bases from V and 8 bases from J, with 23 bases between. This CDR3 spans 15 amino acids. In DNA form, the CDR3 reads TGTGCCAGCAAGGCTCGGCCGTACCGGGTCGACGGCTACACCTTC. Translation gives CASKARPYRVDGYTF.

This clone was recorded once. The CDR3 nucleotides read TGTGCCAGCACCCCGGATAAGCGGGGCGGGAGGTCCGAGCAGTACGTC. Its translation is CASTPDKRGGRSEQYV. The chain has TRBV7-9 and TRBJ2-7, with 8 bases aligning to TRBD2. This CDR3 is built from 16 residues. CDR1 and CDR2 from the germline V gene are SEHNR and FQNEAQ (reference sequence). J gave up 6 bases and V 7 bases, and 17 bases lay outside the gene matches.

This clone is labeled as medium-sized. CDR3 nucleotides: TGTGCCAGCAGTGAACGGCAGGACTATGGCTACACCTTC. Translating it yields CASSERQDYGYTF. This chain joins TRBV6-1 and TRBJ1-2, with unresolved D. V was trimmed by 2 bases and J by 3 bases, leaving 7 bases between them. In germline, CDR1 is MNHNS, CDR2 SASEGT. This CDR3 has 13 amino acids.

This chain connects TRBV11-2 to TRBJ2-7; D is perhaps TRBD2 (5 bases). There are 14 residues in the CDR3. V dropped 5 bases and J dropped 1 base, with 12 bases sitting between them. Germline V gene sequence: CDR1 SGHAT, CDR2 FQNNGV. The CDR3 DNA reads TGTGCCAGCAGCGCATCCGGGGATTCCTACGAGCAGTACTTC. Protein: CASSASGDSYEQYF.

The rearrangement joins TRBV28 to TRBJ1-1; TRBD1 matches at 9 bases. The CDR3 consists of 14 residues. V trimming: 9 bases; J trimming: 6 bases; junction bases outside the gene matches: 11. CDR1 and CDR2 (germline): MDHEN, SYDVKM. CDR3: CASLRDRVRAEAFF. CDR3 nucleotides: TGTGCCAGTCTCCGGGACAGGGTTAGGGCTGAAGCTTTCTTT.

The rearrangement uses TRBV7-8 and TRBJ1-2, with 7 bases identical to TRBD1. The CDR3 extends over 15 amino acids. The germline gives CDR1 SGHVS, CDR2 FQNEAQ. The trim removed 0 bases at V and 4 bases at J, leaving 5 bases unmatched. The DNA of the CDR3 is TGTGCCAGCAGCTTAGCCCCACAGGGGAGCTATGGCTACACCTTC. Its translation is CASSLAPQGSYGYTF.

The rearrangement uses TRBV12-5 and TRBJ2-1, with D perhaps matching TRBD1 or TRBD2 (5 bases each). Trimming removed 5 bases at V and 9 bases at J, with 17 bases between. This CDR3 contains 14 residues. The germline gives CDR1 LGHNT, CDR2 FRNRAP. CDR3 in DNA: TGTGCTAGTGGTCCGCCTGGGACCGCCGGTGAGCAGTTCTTC. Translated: CASGPPGTAGEQFF.

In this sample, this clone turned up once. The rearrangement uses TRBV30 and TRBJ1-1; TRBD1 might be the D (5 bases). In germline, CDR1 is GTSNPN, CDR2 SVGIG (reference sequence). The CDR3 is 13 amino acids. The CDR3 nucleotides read TGTGGGGGGAGGGAGTTCATGAACACTGAAGCTTTCTTT. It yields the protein CGGREFMNTEAFF.

The CDR3 sequence is CASSRDLAPRTDTQYF. The CDR3, as DNA: TGCGCCAGCAGCCGTGACCTAGCGCCACGCACAGATACGCAGTATTTT. The chain links TRBV5-1 to TRBJ2-3; D is perhaps TRBD2 (6 bases). CDR1 and CDR2 (germline): SGHRS, YFSETQ. Trimming removed 4 bases from V and 1 base from J, with 16 bases in between. This CDR3 is 16 amino acids long.